These T cell receptor beta chains were read from a single sample in a study of identical twins. TCRdb passed the 5' RACE reads through MiXCR, listing each CDR3 protein once. Of 200,000 to 300,000 distinct CDR3 sequences detected, about 7% appear once; the ten largest clones hold approximately 3.6%. These data were likewise used in another study, on yellow fever vaccine responses in identical twins.

Sequenced: memory (CD45RO+) T cells sorted from blood. Receptors originate from a woman aged 18-35 years in good health. The CDR3 runs from the conserved cysteine through the conserved F or W. A D gene is named only where the DNA matches it firmly. Only some rows state a clone size, as once, few, many or a class for expanded clones.

clone size	V gene	CDR3 length	D gene	J gene	CDR3 DNA	CDR3 protein
few	TRBV27	13	TRBD1	TRBJ1-1	TGTGCCAGCAGACTACAGGGGGCAGGTGAAGCTTTCTTT	CASRLQGAGEAFF
many	TRBV24-1	11	-	TRBJ1-6	TGTGCCACCAGTGATGGGTCACCCCTCCACTTT	CATSDGSPLHF
-	TRBV28	16	-	TRBJ2-1	TGTGCCAGCAGCCCTGGGAACTTGGGGGGCTACAATGAGCAGTTCTTC	CASSPGNLGGYNEQFF
few	TRBV20-1	12	-	TRBJ2-5	TGCAGTGCCGGAGGGGTCCGGGAGACCCAGTACTTC	CSAGGVRETQYF
once	TRBV3-1	14	-	TRBJ1-5	TGTGCCAGCAGCCAAGCCCTCGGTTGGCAGCCCCAGCATTTT	CASSQALGWQPQHF
-	TRBV7-2	16	TRBD2	TRBJ2-1	TGTGCCAGCAGCTTAGGGACTAGCGGGAGGTTCAATGAGCAGTTCTTC	CASSLGTSGRFNEQFF
-	TRBV2	14	-	TRBJ1-4	TGTGCCAGCAGGATCACAGGGACTAATGAAAAACTGTTTTTT	CASRITGTNEKLFF
once	TRBV20-1	14	-	TRBJ2-3	TGCAGTGCTAGACGGAGGGGGGGCACAGATACGCAGTATTTT	CSARRRGGTDTQYF
few	TRBV29-1	15	TRBD2	TRBJ2-3	TGCAGCGTCCCTACCGGGACTAGCGGTGCAGATACGCAGTATTTT	CSVPTGTSGADTQYF
many	TRBV20-1	15	TRBD2	TRBJ2-1	TGCAGTGCGCTTGGGACTAGCGGGAGTATCGATGAGCAGTTCTTC	CSALGTSGSIDEQFF
-	TRBV7-9	18	-	TRBJ2-7	TGTGCCAGCAGCTTAGTGGGTGCGGCGAGACTGACGACCTACGAGCAGTACTTC	CASSLVGAARLTTYEQYF
-	TRBV20-1	15	-	TRBJ2-3	TGCAGTGCTAGCCCCGCGGGGGCCGGGGCAGATACGCAGTATTTT	CSASPAGAGADTQYF
-	TRBV7-8	14	-	TRBJ1-1	TGTGCCAGCAGACGAGAATGGGGGAACACTGAAGCTTTCTTT	CASRREWGNTEAFF
few	TRBV5-1	15	TRBD1	TRBJ1-1	TGCGCCAGCAGATATACCGGGACAGGGGTCACTGAAGCTTTCTTT	CASRYTGTGVTEAFF
-	TRBV12-3/TRBV12-4	18	TRBD1	TRBJ2-1	TGTGCCAGCTGTACCGCCGGGACAGGGGGTTTTAAGGACAATGAGCAGTTCTTC	CASCTAGTGGFKDNEQFF
-	TRBV7-9	16	-	TRBJ2-4	TGTGCCAGCAGCATAGGGGCCCAAGGTGCCAAAAACATTCAGTACTTC	CASSIGAQGAKNIQYF
few	TRBV27	16	TRBD2	TRBJ2-7	TGTGCCAGCAGTTTATATGGGTCTAGCGGGCTTTACGAGCAGTACTTC	CASSLYGSSGLYEQYF
-	TRBV7-3	14	-	TRBJ1-1	TGTGCCAGCAGCTTACGGGCCATTAACACTGAAGCTTTCTTT	CASSLRAINTEAFF
many	TRBV27	17	-	TRBJ2-1	TGTGCCAGCCCCCTCGAGGGCGCGAACTACCGATACAATGAGCAGTTCTTC	CASPLEGANYRYNEQFF
few	TRBV10-3	14	TRBD2	TRBJ2-3	TGTGCCATCAGTGGACTAGCGGGAGGAGATACGCAGTATTTT	CAISGLAGGDTQYF
few	TRBV20-1	14	TRBD1	TRBJ2-5	TGCAGTGCTAGGAGGACAGGGGCTGGGGAGACCCAGTACTTC	CSARRTGAGETQYF
-	TRBV11-2	14	-	TRBJ2-5	TGTGCCAGCAGCTCCGTCCCTACGGGAGAGACCCAGTACTTC	CASSSVPTGETQYF
few	TRBV24-1	11	-	TRBJ1-4	TGTGCCACCCTTAAACTCGGAAAACTGTTTTTT	CATLKLGKLFF
many	TRBV10-3	13	TRBD2	TRBJ2-5	TGTGCCATCAGAACGGGGGGCCAAGAGACCCAGTACTTC	CAIRTGGQETQYF
few	TRBV4-1	17	-	TRBJ2-1	TGCGCCAGCAGCCAAGATGGGCTCCGAGGGTCCTACAATGAGCAGTTCTTC	CASSQDGLRGSYNEQFF
few	TRBV10-3	14	-	TRBJ2-2	TGTGCCATCAGTGAACGACTGGACACCGGGGAGCTGTTTTTT	CAISERLDTGELFF
many	TRBV12-3/TRBV12-4	13	-	TRBJ1-2	TGTGCCAGCAGTTTAAACGACAACTATGGCTACACCTTC	CASSLNDNYGYTF